One sample yielded the 17 T cell receptor beta chains listed below, sequenced in a study of blood T cell repertoires in COVID-19. Only in-frame clones appear in the TCRdb table, and some are missing; sequencing was by immunoSEQ multiplex PCR. Of 200,000 to 250,000 clones listed, approximately 85% are singletons. Sequenced input: PBMCs or T cells enriched from blood (not recorded which). These receptors came from a woman in her forties or fifties with acute COVID-19.

The gene calls are TRBV11-2 and TRBJ2-1; a weak D match, TRBD2 (6 bases). From germline, CDR1 is SGHAT and CDR2 FQNNGV. The CDR3 sequence is 13 residues long. The V and J ends lost 7 bases and 9 bases respectively, with 16 bases between them. The DNA for the CDR3 is TGTGCCAGCAACCCTCTAGCGACCATTGAGCAGTTCTTC. It translates to CASNPLATIEQFF.

The chain uses TRBV4-2 and TRBJ2-1, with TRBD2 identical over 11 bases. This CDR3 has 15 amino acids. Per the germline V gene, CDR1 is LGHNA and CDR2 is YNFKEQ. Unmatched junction bases numbered 4, after V lost 3 bases and J lost 6 bases. The CDR3 loop reads CASSQLAGGPNEQFF. CDR3 bases: TGTGCCAGCAGCCAGTTAGCGGGGGGGCCCAATGAGCAGTTCTTC.

The chain has TRBV30 and TRBJ1-6; D is unclear. The CDR3 is made up of 13 amino acids. Germline V gene sequence: CDR1 GTSNPN, CDR2 SVGIG (reference sequence). Trimming shortened V by 4 bases and J by 7 bases, and 11 bases separated the two germline ends. The CDR3 region is CAWTLGGNSPLHF. The CDR3 region has the DNA TGTGCCTGGACGCTCGGAGGGAATTCACCCCTCCACTTT.

The chain links TRBV19 to TRBJ1-1; 7 bases are shared with TRBD1. Germline-derived CDR1 and CDR2 are LNHDA and SQIVND (reference sequence). CDR3 length equals 15 residues. With V trimmed by 1 base and J by 7 bases, 9 bases remained unmatched. The CDR3 reads CASSIVRDSLNEAFF. In DNA form, the CDR3 reads TGTGCCAGTAGTATAGTTCGGGACAGTTTGAATGAAGCTTTCTTT.

The rearrangement links TRBV5-1 to TRBJ2-2; 10 bases fit TRBD2. The germline CDR1 and CDR2 sequences are SGHRS and YFSETQ. This CDR3 is 16 amino acids long. Trimming removed 2 bases from V and 5 bases from J; junction bases left unmatched: 6. CDR3 nucleotides: TGCGCCAGCAGCTTCAGGCTAGCGGGGGCTACCGGGGAGCTGTTTTTT. This translates into CASSFRLAGATGELFF.

The gene calls are TRBV19 and TRBJ2-3, with D unresolved. The CDR3 has 12 amino acids. Looked up from germline, CDR1 is LNHDA and CDR2 is SQIVND (reference sequence). V was pared by 4 bases and J by 2 bases, with 4 bases between. The CDR3 sequence is CASSTYTDTQYF. Written as DNA, the CDR3 is TGTGCCAGTAGTACTTACACAGATACGCAGTATTTT.

J is TRBJ2-5 and V is TRBV30; D is possibly TRBD2 (6 bases). This CDR3 is built from 17 residues. Germline V gene lookup returns CDR1 GTSNPN and CDR2 SVGIG (reference sequence). V was shortened by 2 bases and J by 0 bases, with 19 bases between the two germline ends. CDR3 coding DNA: TGTGCCTGGAGTCCCCGATCGGGGGAAATCAACCAAGAGACCCAGTACTTC. Its translation: CAWSPRSGEINQETQYF.

The gene calls are TRBV10-3 and TRBJ1-6; D gene unclear. The germline V and J ends were trimmed by 3 bases and 0 bases, with 6 bases remaining between them. Germline loops: CDR1 ENHRY, CDR2 SYGVKD. The CDR3 spans 15 residues. The CDR3 DNA reads as TGTGCCATCAGTGACGGGAGCTCCTATAATTCACCCCTCCACTTT. It specifies CAISDGSSYNSPLHF.

Only one count was recorded for this clone. The chain couples TRBV5-4 to TRBJ1-2; D perhaps matches TRBD1 (5 bases). V lost 2 bases and J lost 5, with 16 bases in between. The CDR3 extends over 15 amino acids. Looked up from germline, CDR1 is SGHNT and CDR2 is YYREEE (reference sequence). The CDR3, as DNA: TGTGCCAGCAGCTTCGTGGACGCGGGGGGTTATGGCTACACCTTC. It codes for CASSFVDAGGYGYTF.

The rearrangement joins TRBV6-6 to TRBJ2-7; TRBD1 matches 11 bases. Germline trimming cut 11 bases from V and 4 bases from J; bases unmatched to any gene: 10. The V gene's germline CDR1 is MNHNY and CDR2 SVGAGI (reference sequence). This CDR3 is built from 14 residues. The CDR3, as DNA: TGTGCCGCCCTGAGGACAGGGGGCGTGTACGAGCAGTACTTC. Its protein product is CAALRTGGVYEQYF.

V usage is TRBV5-1 and J usage is TRBJ1-6, with a weak D call TRBD1 (5 bases). The length of the CDR3 is 14 residues. Trimming pared 1 base from V and 8 bases from J, leaving 10 bases between. The V gene's germline CDR1 is SGHRS and CDR2 YFSETQ. The CDR3 here is CASSLSTGDSPLHF. CDR3 nucleotide sequence: TGCGCCAGCAGCTTGAGCACAGGTGATTCACCCCTCCACTTT.

This chain uses TRBV10-3 with TRBJ1-4; 8 bases align to TRBD1. The CDR3 contains 13 residues. V trimming: 6 bases; J trimming: 8 bases; junction bases outside the gene matches: 5. The germline V gene encodes CDR1 ENHRY and CDR2 SYGVKD. This chain's CDR3 is CAIRPGQAEKLFF. DNA of the CDR3: TGTGCCATCAGGCCGGGACAGGCAGAAAAACTGTTTTTT.

This chain uses TRBV11-2 with TRBJ1-4, with D tentatively TRBD1 (5 bases). The V gene lost 1 base and the J gene lost 8 bases, with 14 bases spanning the gap. CDR1 SGHAT and CDR2 FQNNGV come from the germline V gene. This CDR3 is built from 15 residues. This CDR3 reads CASSLGGRAREKLFF. In nucleotides, the CDR3 is TGTGCCAGCAGCTTAGGGGGCAGGGCGCGAGAAAAACTGTTTTTT.

V usage is TRBV15 and J usage is TRBJ1-6, with D maybe TRBD1 (5 bases). Trimming shortened V by 5 bases and J by 6 bases, and 11 bases separated the two germline ends. This CDR3 region has 14 residues. Germline V CDR1 and CDR2: LNHNV, YYDKDF (reference sequence). The CDR3 DNA sequence: TGTGCCACCAGCCCAAGACAGACTAATTCACCCCTCCACTTT. Amino acids: CATSPRQTNSPLHF.

The rearrangement joins TRBV5-8 to TRBJ1-5, with D maybe TRBD1 (5 bases). This CDR3 has 16 residues. The germline V and J ends were trimmed by 6 bases and 1 base, with 17 bases remaining between them. The germline V gene encodes CDR1 SGHTS and CDR2 YDEGEE. CDR3 nucleotides: TGTGCCAGCATCGACCTCAGGGTTGGGAGCAATCAGCCCCAGCATTTT. Its protein is CASIDLRVGSNQPQHF.

The V and J genes are TRBV6-2 or TRBV6-3 and TRBJ2-5; D remains unclear. Trimming shortened V by 0 bases and J by 5 bases, and 13 bases separated the two germline ends. The germline gives CDR1 MNHEY, CDR2 SVGEGT. This CDR3 contains 15 residues. CDR3 sequence reads: CASSYSVLAMETQYF. In DNA, the CDR3 is TGTGCCAGCAGTTACTCAGTCTTAGCAATGGAGACCCAGTACTTC.

The rearrangement uses TRBV7-2 and TRBJ2-3; TRBD2 aligns across 9 bases. Trimming cost V 4 bases and J 10 bases; bases outside gene matches: 12. The CDR3 consists of 15 residues. Germline-derived CDR1 and CDR2 are SGHTA and FQGNSA. DNA of the CDR3: TGTGCCAGCAGCTCAACCCGGGAGCGGGGGGCGCCGCAGTATTTT. Translated, it gives CASSSTRERGAPQYF.